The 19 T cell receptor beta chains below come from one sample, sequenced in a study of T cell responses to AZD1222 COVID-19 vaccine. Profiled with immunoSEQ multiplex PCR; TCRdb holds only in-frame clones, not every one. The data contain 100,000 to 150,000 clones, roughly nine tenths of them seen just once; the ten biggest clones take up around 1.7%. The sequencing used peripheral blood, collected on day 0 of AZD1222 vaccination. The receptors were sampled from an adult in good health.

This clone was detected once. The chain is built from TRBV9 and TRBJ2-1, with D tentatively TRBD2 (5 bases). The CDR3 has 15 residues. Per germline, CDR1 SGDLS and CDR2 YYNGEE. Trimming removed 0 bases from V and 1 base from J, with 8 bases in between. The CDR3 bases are TGTGCCAGCAGCGTAGTATCGGGGTCCTACAATGAGCAGTTCTTC. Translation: CASSVVSGSYNEQFF.

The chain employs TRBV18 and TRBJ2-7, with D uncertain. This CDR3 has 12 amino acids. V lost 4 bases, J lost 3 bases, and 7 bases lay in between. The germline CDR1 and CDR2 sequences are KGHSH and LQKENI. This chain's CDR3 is CASSQYGYEQYF. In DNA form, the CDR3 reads TGTGCCAGCTCACAGTACGGCTACGAGCAGTACTTC.

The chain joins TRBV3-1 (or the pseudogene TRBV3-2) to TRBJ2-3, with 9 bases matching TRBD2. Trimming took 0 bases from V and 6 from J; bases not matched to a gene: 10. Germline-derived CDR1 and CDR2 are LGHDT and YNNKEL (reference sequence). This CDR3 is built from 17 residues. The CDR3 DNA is TGTGCCAGCAGCCAAGATTTTCGCGGGAGGGCCGGGGATACGCAGTATTTT. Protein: CASSQDFRGRAGDTQYF.

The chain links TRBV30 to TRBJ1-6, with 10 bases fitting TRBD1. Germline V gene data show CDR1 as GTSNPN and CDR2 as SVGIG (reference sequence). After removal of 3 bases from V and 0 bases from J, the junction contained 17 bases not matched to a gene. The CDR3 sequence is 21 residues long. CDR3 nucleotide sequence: TGTGCCTGGAGCCGTCGGAGGACAGGGGGGACTCAAGGCTCCTATAATTCACCCCTCCACTTT. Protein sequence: CAWSRRRTGGTQGSYNSPLHF.

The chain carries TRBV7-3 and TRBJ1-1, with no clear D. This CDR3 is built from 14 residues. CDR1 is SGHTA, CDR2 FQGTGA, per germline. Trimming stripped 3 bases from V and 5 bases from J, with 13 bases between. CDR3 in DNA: TGTGCCAGCAGCTTCTTAGGAAGTGGGACTGAAGCTTTCTTT. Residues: CASSFLGSGTEAFF.

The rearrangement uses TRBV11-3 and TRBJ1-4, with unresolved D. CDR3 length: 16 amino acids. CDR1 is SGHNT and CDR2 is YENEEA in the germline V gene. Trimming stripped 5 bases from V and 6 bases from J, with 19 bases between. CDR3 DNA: TGTGCCAGCAGCCCTCAATACACCGAGGGATATGAAAAACTGTTTTTT. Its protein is CASSPQYTEGYEKLFF. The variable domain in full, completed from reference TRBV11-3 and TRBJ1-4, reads EAGVVQSPRYKIIEKKQPVAFWCNPISGHNTLYWYLQNLGQGPELLIRYENEEAVDDSQLPKDRFSAERLKGVDSTLKIQPAELGDSAVYLCASSPQYTEGYEKLFFGSGTQLSVL.

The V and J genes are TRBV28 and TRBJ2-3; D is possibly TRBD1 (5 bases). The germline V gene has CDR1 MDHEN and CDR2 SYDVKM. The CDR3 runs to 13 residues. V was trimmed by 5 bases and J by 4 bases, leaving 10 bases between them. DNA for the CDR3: TGTGCCAGCAGTACTCCAGGGTCAGATACGCAGTATTTT. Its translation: CASSTPGSDTQYF.

In DNA form, the CDR3 reads TGCGCCAGCAGCAACCCAGGACAGGTTTATGGCTACACCTTC. Translating gives CASSNPGQVYGYTF. The gene calls are TRBV5-1 and TRBJ1-2, with 7 bases identical to TRBD1. The ends lost 4 bases at V and 5 bases at J; junction bases unmatched: 8. Germline-derived CDR1 and CDR2 are SGHRS and YFSETQ. CDR3 length: 14 residues.

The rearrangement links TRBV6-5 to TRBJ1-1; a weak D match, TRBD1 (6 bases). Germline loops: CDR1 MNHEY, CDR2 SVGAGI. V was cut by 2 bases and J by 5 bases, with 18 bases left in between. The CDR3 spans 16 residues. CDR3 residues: CASSYRPRGPVTEAFF. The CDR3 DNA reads TGTGCCAGCAGTTACCGACCCAGGGGCCCGGTTACTGAAGCTTTCTTT.

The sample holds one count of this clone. As DNA, the CDR3 is TGTGCCAGCACCGATACAGGGGGCGGGCGAGCTTTCTTT. Encoded protein: CASTDTGGGRAFF. The chain employs TRBV6-5 and TRBJ1-1; 9 bases align to TRBD1. CDR3 length: 13 residues. Germline V gene data show CDR1 as MNHEY and CDR2 as SVGAGI. V was clipped by 7 bases and J by 10 bases; unmatched bases: 10.

The CDR3 DNA follows: TGCGCCAGCAGCCAGGGCCCCTCTGGAAACACCATATATTTT. It is translated as CASSQGPSGNTIYF. V is TRBV5-1 and J is TRBJ1-3; D possibly corresponds to TRBD1 (5 bases). Looked up from germline, CDR1 is SGHRS and CDR2 is YFSETQ. There are 14 residues in the CDR3. V lost 4 bases and J lost 0, with 8 bases in between.

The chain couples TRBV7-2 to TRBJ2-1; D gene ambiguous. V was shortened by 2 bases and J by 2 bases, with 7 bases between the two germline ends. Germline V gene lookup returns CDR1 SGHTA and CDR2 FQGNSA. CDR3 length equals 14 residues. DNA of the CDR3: TGTGCCAGCAGCTTAATTCCGACCTACAATGAGCAGTTCTTC. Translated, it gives CASSLIPTYNEQFF.

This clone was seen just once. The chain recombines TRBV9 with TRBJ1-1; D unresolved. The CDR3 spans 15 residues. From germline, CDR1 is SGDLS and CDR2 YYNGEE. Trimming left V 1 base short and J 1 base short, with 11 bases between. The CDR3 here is CASSVSPLSNTEAFF. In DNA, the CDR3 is TGTGCCAGCAGCGTAAGCCCCCTCTCGAACACTGAAGCTTTCTTT.

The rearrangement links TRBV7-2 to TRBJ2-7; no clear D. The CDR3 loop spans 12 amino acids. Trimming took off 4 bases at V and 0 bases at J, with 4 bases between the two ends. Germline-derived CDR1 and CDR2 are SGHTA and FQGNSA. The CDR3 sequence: CASSSFSYEQYF. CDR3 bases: TGTGCCAGCAGCTCCTTCTCCTACGAGCAGTACTTC.

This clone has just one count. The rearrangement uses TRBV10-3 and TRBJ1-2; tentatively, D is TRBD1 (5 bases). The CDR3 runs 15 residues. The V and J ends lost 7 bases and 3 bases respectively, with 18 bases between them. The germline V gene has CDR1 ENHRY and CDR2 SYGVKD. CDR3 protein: CAITDGSGLDYGYTF. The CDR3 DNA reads TGTGCCATCACGGACGGGTCAGGGTTAGACTATGGCTACACCTTC.

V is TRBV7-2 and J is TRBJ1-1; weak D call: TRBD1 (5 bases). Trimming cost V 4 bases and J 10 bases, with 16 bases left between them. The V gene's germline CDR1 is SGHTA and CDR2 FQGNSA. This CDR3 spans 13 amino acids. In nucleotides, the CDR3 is TGTGCCAGCAGCTCCCCGGGGACGGGCGGAGCTTTCTTT. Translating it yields CASSSPGTGGAFF.

CDR3 nucleotides: TGTGCCAGCAGCTTAGCTACGGTCCTAAACACTGAAGCTTTCTTT. As protein: CASSLATVLNTEAFF. The gene calls are TRBV7-2 and TRBJ1-1; D gene uncertain. This CDR3 has 15 residues. The V and J ends lost 0 bases and 2 bases respectively, with 10 bases between them. CDR1 and CDR2 from the germline V gene are SGHTA and FQGNSA.

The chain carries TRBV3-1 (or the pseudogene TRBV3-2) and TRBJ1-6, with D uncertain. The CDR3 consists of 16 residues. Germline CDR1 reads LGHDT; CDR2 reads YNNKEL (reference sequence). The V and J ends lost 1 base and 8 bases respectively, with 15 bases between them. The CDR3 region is CASSQGRRVRDSPLHF. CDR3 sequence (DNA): TGTGCCAGCAGCCAAGGCAGACGCGTTAGGGATTCACCCCTCCACTTT.

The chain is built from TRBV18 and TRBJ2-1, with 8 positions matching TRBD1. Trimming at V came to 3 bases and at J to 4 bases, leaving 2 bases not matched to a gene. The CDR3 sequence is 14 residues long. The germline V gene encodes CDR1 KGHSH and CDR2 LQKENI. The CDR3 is CASSPGQEYNEQFF. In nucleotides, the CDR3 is TGTGCCAGCTCACCGGGACAGGAGTACAATGAGCAGTTCTTC. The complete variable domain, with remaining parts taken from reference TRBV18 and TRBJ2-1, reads NAGVMQNPRHLVRRRGQEARLRCSPMKGHSHVYWYRQLPEEGLKFMVYLQKENIIDESGMPKERFSAEFPKEGPSILRIQQVVRGDSAAYFCASSPGQEYNEQFFGPGTRLTVL.